This T cell receptor beta chain was identified in a study of cytomegalovirus exposure and HLA in healthy donors. Notes on the study in general: Sequence variants that were highly shared formed a cluster that was likely a sequencing artifact. When presence/absence was analysed, sequencing depth was taken to be roughly uniform across donors.

Worth noting for this clone: The antigen remains unidentified.

The PCR was carried out with 60 Vbeta primers and 13 Jbeta primers. Generated by immunoSEQ multiplex PCR, the TCRdb table keeps only in-frame clones and is missing some. This sample has under 200,000 clones, with 80% to 90% found just once. This clonotype originated in a woman aged 18-29 years in good health and CMV-seronegative. The sequencing input was PBMCs.

The CDR3 sequence is CASSQADREYTEAFF. Here the CDR3 DNA reads TGTGCCAGCAGCCAAGCGGACAGGGAGTACACTGAAGCTTTCTTT. This chain joins TRBV4-2 and TRBJ1-1, with TRBD1 matching over 8 bases. Germline V gene sequence: CDR1 LGHNA, CDR2 YNFKEQ. The J segment lost 3 bases and the V segment lost 1 base, leaving 4 bases of the junction unmatched. The CDR3 is 15 amino acids.